This entry concerns a single T cell receptor (beta chain). The antigen it binds to is not known. It has no much larger one-base neighbor in the sample; base qualities were not kept. The TCR beta CDR3 regions were amplified from RNA transcripts. The first round of RT-PCR for the TCR CDR3 was performed with the HTBI primer set and the Qiagen OneStep RT-PCR kit. Libraries were constructed in a second round of multiplex PCR, after which size selection and purification were carried out. Sequencing of the libraries was done on an Illumina HiSeq2000 using paired-end 100 bp reads. As for how the authors treated the data: SOAPnuke was used to process the raw data, throwing out any read that contained adapters or uncalled bases, had a mean Phred below 15, or lacked an exact constant-primer or identifier match. High-quality paired reads were merged using COPE v1.2.5, and each unique nucleotide sequence was defined as a clonotype. Clonotypes were aligned to IMGT TRBV, TRBD and TRBJ reference segments using MiTCR v1.1. The analysis included only V-J combinations with a frequency above 0.0001, which together covered 99% to 99.2% of the repertoires. A TCS score was defined as the ratio of F50 (clonal expansion) to E x V (chaos), with BLOSUM62-based TCRdist applied between CDR3 peptides within each V-J. Welch's t-statistics and random forest reduced fewer than 600 V-J features to around 14, which were used in a naive Bayes classifier (R e1071). Thyroid-blood repertoire similarity was quantified with the Morisita-Horn index. In-frame beta chains were kept once TCRdb had trimmed the public reads at Q25 with fastp and called clones with MiXCR. One record per CDR3 amino acid sequence lists the most common genes and DNA. The V and J calls here are based on TCRdb, not the publication. The table for this sample lists hundreds of thousands of distinct CDR3 sequences; more than 30% of them were counted only once. The top ten clonotypes cover 8.9% of the sample.

The data are from a study of T cells in Graves' hyperthyroidism and ophthalmopathy (dated by TCRdb to the late 2010s). In terms of the full investigation: Peripheral blood samples were taken at initial diagnosis, before any treatment was given. A discovery cohort of 95 to 100 patients, 43 with Graves' ophthalmopathy and approximately 55 with stable Graves' hyperthyroidism, was used to find distinguishing TCR V-J signatures. Prospective prediction of ophthalmopathy was tested in an independent validation cohort consisting of 18 to 20 hyperthyroidism patients and some 15 patients who later progressed to ophthalmopathy. After blood sampling, hyperthyroidism patients were treated with methimazole at a starting dose of 30 mg daily, and ophthalmopathy patients were treated with high-dose intravenous methylprednisolone. The study also compared thyroid tissue and blood T-cell repertoires from a handful of Graves' hyperthyroidism patients. The paper describes TCR Vbeta CDR3 sequencing of 130 to 150 peripheral blood samples, made up of 40 to 45 ophthalmopathy patients, some 80 hyperthyroidism patients and roughly 17 progressor patients. For training and testing, the 100 or so patients in the discovery cohort were randomly divided in a 7:3 ratio.

Stable Graves' hyperthyroidism was defined as no progression to ophthalmopathy during 18 months of follow-up. Hyperthyroidism patients were newly diagnosed, had a disease duration of under 2 months, and were aged 18 to 65 years. The study excluded patients with uncontrolled infections, other autoimmune diseases, pregnancy or lactation. Diagnoses relied on clinical symptoms, serum thyroxine and TRAb, thyroid ultrasound and orbital computed tomography. PBMCs were separated from roughly 9.3 ml of fresh peripheral blood using Ficoll-Paque density gradient centrifugation. Trizol reagent was used to extract total RNA, and RNA quality was then checked on an Agilent 2100 Bioanalyzer. Summary of the overall study and its limitations: A model built on a 13 V-J signature distinguished ophthalmopathy from stable hyperthyroidism, reaching roughly 88% sensitivity and about 81% specificity in cross-validation and 80%/75% in testing. During validation, the model predicted progression to ophthalmopathy a median of approximately 6.5 months ahead of onset, with almost 71% sensitivity and 72% to 85% specificity. Blood samples also contained most of the expanded thyroid clonotypes (frequency above 0.001), which suggests that blood repertoires may reflect thyroid immune responses. Sample size was not statistically predetermined, and blinding of investigators to group allocation was not performed.

The CDR3 runs 16 amino acids, cysteine and phenylalanine included. Left in the record is the CDR3 DNA by itself, 48 bases read in frame from the first base. CDR1 and CDR2 are drawn from the germline V gene (reference sequence): LNHNV, YYDKDF. Unmatched junction bases come to 6, with V trimmed by 1 base and J by 6 bases. The rearranged segments are TRBV15 and TRBJ2-3, and 11 bases in between align with TRBD1. The receptor comes from a young man with Graves' hyperthyroidism. The sample taken for sequencing was blood. The DNA sequence is given as TGTGCCACCAGCAGAGGCCGGACAGGGGGCATGGATACGCAGTATTTT. It translates as CATSRGRTGGMDTQYF.